The source of this T cell receptor beta chain is a study of T cell responses to AZD1222 COVID-19 vaccine. Study-level points and caveats: In the spike-specific TCR repertoire, nearly half reportedly target unmutated variant regions.

Concerning this clone: The target antigen is unknown.

TCRdb's copy holds only in-frame clones and misses some; the assay was immunoSEQ multiplex PCR. The data hold 96,000 or so clones, with under 90% observed a single time. The CDR3 is made up of 13 amino acids. Germline CDR1 is SQVTM and CDR2 is ANQGSEA. The V and J ends lost 6 bases and 2 bases, in that order; junction bases with no gene match: 1. The sample here was peripheral blood, taken on day 0 of AZD1222 vaccination. This sequence originates from an adult in good health. The chain employs TRBV29-1 and TRBJ1-5; 10 bases align to TRBD1. The CDR3 is CSVGTGGNQPQHF. CDR3 sequence (DNA): TGCAGCGTGGGGACAGGGGGCAATCAGCCCCAGCATTTT.